Following are 24 T cell receptor beta chains from one sample sequenced in a study of cytomegalovirus exposure and HLA in healthy donors (dated by TCRdb to 2016 to 2017). The library was prepared using the immunoSEQ multiplex PCR assay. For the multiplex PCR, a mixture combining 60 forward primers for TCR Vbeta segments and 13 reverse primers for TCR Jbeta segments was used. TCRdb's version of the immuneACCESS table is confined to in-frame rearrangements and falls short of the full clone set. An unresolved V gene accounts for under half of the shortfall where checked; the remainder is of unknown origin. The sample table records about 210,000 clones; approximately 86% of these occur just once. The leading ten clones occupy roughly 0.98% of the sample. The sample comprised PBMCs. Receptors were obtained from a boy aged 2-9 years in good health and CMV-seronegative.

This clone was detected only a few times. This chain links TRBV5-6 with TRBJ2-1; 7 nucleotides match TRBD2. The germline gives CDR1 SGHDT, CDR2 YYEEEE. J lost 4 bases, V lost 4 bases, and 11 bases had no gene match. This CDR3 has 16 residues. Here the CDR3 DNA reads TGTGCCAGCAGCCCAACGAGGGACTACACTTACAATGAGCAGTTCTTC. Protein sequence: CASSPTRDYTYNEQFF.

The chain carries TRBV27 and TRBJ2-7, with 7 bases identical to TRBD1. Germline-derived CDR1 and CDR2 are MNHEY and SMNVEV (reference sequence). The junction had 6 bases not matched to a gene; V was cut back by 6 bases and J by 4 bases. This CDR3 contains 13 residues. CDR3 in amino acids: CASSPGQSYEQYF. The CDR3 coding sequence is TGTGCCAGCAGCCCGGGACAGAGTTACGAGCAGTACTTC.

The rearrangement joins TRBV10-2 to TRBJ2-2, with a weak D call TRBD1 (6 bases). V was trimmed by 8 bases and J by 0 bases, leaving 13 bases between them. CDR1 and CDR2 (germline): WSHSY, SAAADI. The CDR3 consists of 15 residues. The CDR3 region is CASFTGNPNTGELFF. CDR3 DNA: TGCGCCAGCTTTACAGGGAACCCGAACACCGGGGAGCTGTTTTTT.

The chain recombines TRBV4-1 with TRBJ1-3; weak D call: TRBD1 (6 bases). Per the germline V gene, CDR1 is MGHRA and CDR2 is YSYEKL. The CDR3 length is 16 residues. Trimming shortened V by 5 bases and J by 1 base, and 15 bases separated the two germline ends. As DNA, the CDR3 is TGCGCCAGCAGCGCCGTCGGACAGCAATCTGGAAACACCATATATTTT. Protein sequence: CASSAVGQQSGNTIYF.

The V call is TRBV27, the J call TRBJ1-5; a weak D match, TRBD1 (5 bases). Germline CDR1 and CDR2: MNHEY and SMNVEV (reference sequence). V was pared by 4 bases and J by 0 bases, with 7 bases between. The CDR3 extends over 14 amino acids. In DNA, the CDR3 is TGTGCCAGCAGTTCGGGGGTTAGCAATCAGCCCCAGCATTTT. This encodes CASSSGVSNQPQHF.

The rearrangement links TRBV13 to TRBJ1-1; D remains ambiguous. Germline CDR1 is PRHDT and CDR2 is FYEKMQ (reference sequence). CDR3 length: 15 residues. V gave up 1 base and J gave up 1 base, with 10 bases separating them. CDR3 protein: CASSLDPAGNTEAFF. CDR3 DNA: TGTGCCAGCAGCTTAGACCCCGCAGGGAACACTGAAGCTTTCTTT.

The chain combines TRBV25-1 with TRBJ1-6, with D possibly being TRBD1 (5 bases). The germline V gene encodes CDR1 MGHDK and CDR2 SYGVNS. V was pared by 0 bases and J by 10 bases, with 16 bases between. The CDR3 loop spans 16 amino acids. The CDR3 coding sequence is TGTGCCAGCAGTGAATATCCCGGGCCAGGGCGATCACCCCTCCACTTT. Its protein product is CASSEYPGPGRSPLHF. Looking up the rest from reference TRBV25-1 and TRBJ1-6 gives the full variable domain: EADIYQTPRYLVIGTGKKITLECSQTMGHDKMYWYQQDPGMELHLIHYSYGVNSTEKGDLSSESTVSRIRTEHFPLTLESARPSHTSQYLCASSEYPGPGRSPLHFGNGTRLTVT.

J is TRBJ2-7 and V is TRBV5-8; TRBD1 matches 9 bases. The junction had 12 bases not matched to a gene; V was cut back by 2 bases and J by 3 bases. CDR1 is SGHTS, CDR2 YDEGEE, per germline. The CDR3 is 17 residues long. The CDR3: CASSLGQGNPLLYEQYF. The CDR3 bases are TGTGCCAGCAGCTTAGGACAGGGGAACCCCCTCCTCTACGAGCAGTACTTC.

The chain recombines TRBV10-3 with TRBJ2-2; D ambiguous. The CDR3 loop spans 15 amino acids. The germline V gene encodes CDR1 ENHRY and CDR2 SYGVKD. V shed 0 bases and J shed 3 bases, with 8 bases lying between them. The CDR3 loop reads CAISESGWDTGELFF. The CDR3 DNA reads TGTGCCATCAGTGAGTCCGGGTGGGACACCGGGGAGCTGTTTTTT.

The chain links TRBV5-1 to TRBJ1-1; no firm D call. The V end lost 0 bases, the J end lost 1 base, and 7 bases lay between the germline ends. Germline CDR1 is SGHRS and CDR2 is YFSETQ. This CDR3 has 14 amino acids. The CDR3 DNA reads TGCGCCAGCAGCTTGGGGGCGCAGAACACTGAAGCTTTCTTT. Protein: CASSLGAQNTEAFF.

This clone occurred once. V is TRBV27 and J is TRBJ1-1, with TRBD1 matching 7 bases. CDR3 length: 15 residues. Germline values: CDR1 MNHEY, CDR2 SMNVEV (reference sequence). Trimming removed 8 bases from V and 1 base from J; junction bases left unmatched: 10. The CDR3: CASGPWGQTNTEAFF. CDR3 coding DNA: TGTGCCAGCGGCCCCTGGGGACAGACGAACACTGAAGCTTTCTTT.

This chain joins TRBV7-3 and TRBJ2-7, with D tentatively TRBD2 (6 bases). This CDR3 has 15 amino acids. V was cut by 5 bases and J by 4 bases, with 18 bases left in between. Germline V gene data show CDR1 as SGHTA and CDR2 as FQGTGA. The CDR3 protein is CASSLASGGPYEQYF. In DNA form, the CDR3 reads TGTGCCAGCAGCCTAGCGAGTGGCGGACCTTACGAGCAGTACTTC.

This clone was counted between two and nine times. The genes are TRBV2 and TRBJ1-1; D possibly corresponds to TRBD1 (6 bases). Trimming removed 9 bases at V and 0 bases at J, with 11 bases between. The germline V gene has CDR1 SNHLY and CDR2 FYNNEI. The CDR3 contains 13 residues. The CDR3 DNA reads as TGTGCCAGGCAACAGGGCATGAACACTGAAGCTTTCTTT. Its translation: CARQQGMNTEAFF.

This clone was detected once. The chain recombines TRBV11-2 with TRBJ2-7; TRBD2 is a possible D gene (6 bases). The CDR3 extends over 14 amino acids. Germline-derived CDR1 and CDR2 are SGHAT and FQNNGV. Trimming stripped 5 bases from V and 2 bases from J, with 13 bases between. CDR3 in amino acids: CASSAGRMAYEQYF. CDR3 coding DNA: TGTGCCAGCAGCGCCGGGAGAATGGCCTACGAGCAGTACTTC.

The J gene is TRBJ1-5, the V gene TRBV28; tentatively, D is TRBD1 (5 bases). The CDR3 is 16 residues long. Trimming removed 3 bases at V and 5 bases at J, with 17 bases between. Per germline, CDR1 MDHEN and CDR2 SYDVKM. The DNA for the CDR3 is TGTGCCAGCAGTTTTAGGGGCGCTTTTAGATATCAGCCCCAGCATTTT. As protein: CASSFRGAFRYQPQHF.

The V call is TRBV5-6, the J call TRBJ1-1; D perhaps matches TRBD1 (6 bases). The CDR3 is 15 amino acids. Germline CDR1 and CDR2: SGHDT and YYEEEE. V lost 4 bases, J lost 2 bases, and 15 bases lay in between. CDR3 bases: TGTGCCAGCAGCGACTCGACAGGTGGTAACACTGAAGCTTTCTTT. Protein sequence: CASSDSTGGNTEAFF.

The rearrangement joins TRBV27 to TRBJ1-5; no definite D call. Trimming took off 7 bases at V and 4 bases at J, with 14 bases between the two ends. CDR1 is MNHEY, CDR2 SMNVEV, per germline (reference sequence). CDR3 length: 14 residues. The CDR3 DNA follows: TGTGCCAGCACTCCCCTTGGGCGTAATCAGCCCCAGCATTTT. Protein sequence: CASTPLGRNQPQHF.

The genes are TRBV6-6 and TRBJ1-5; TRBD1 is a possible D gene (6 bases). Trimming removed 5 bases at V and 0 bases at J, with 8 bases between. Germline lookup yields CDR1 MNHNY and CDR2 SVGAGI (reference sequence). The CDR3 is made up of 14 amino acids. The CDR3 bases are TGTGCCAGCAGTCAACAGGGTAGCAATCAGCCCCAGCATTTT. It specifies CASSQQGSNQPQHF.

A single count supports this clone. This chain uses TRBV6-1 with TRBJ2-7, with D possibly TRBD2 on 6 matching bases. Germline lookup yields CDR1 MNHNS and CDR2 SASEGT. The CDR3 runs 13 residues. Trimming pared 5 bases from V and 5 bases from J, leaving 13 bases between. The CDR3 sequence: CASSRDSMDEQYF. CDR3 sequence (DNA): TGTGCCAGCAGTAGGGACTCAATGGACGAGCAGTACTTC.

Of note for this clone: Other DNA sequences in this specimen translate into the identical CDR3. The J gene is TRBJ1-1, the V gene TRBV28, with 7 bases aligning to TRBD1. There are 14 residues in the CDR3. The trim removed 5 bases at V and 1 base at J, leaving 4 bases unmatched. CDR1 is MDHEN and CDR2 is SYDVKM in the germline V gene. The CDR3, as DNA: TGTGCCAGCAGTACCAGGGACAGGAACACTGAAGCTTTCTTT. This encodes CASSTRDRNTEAFF.

The V call is TRBV25-1, the J call TRBJ2-7; 12 nucleotides agree with TRBD2. The CDR3 loop spans 17 amino acids. Trimming at V came to 2 bases and at J to 2 bases, leaving 7 bases not matched to a gene. Germline lookup yields CDR1 MGHDK and CDR2 SYGVNS. CDR3 amino acids: CASSELGLAGTPYEQYF. CDR3 DNA sequence: TGTGCCAGCAGTGAACTAGGACTAGCGGGGACTCCCTACGAGCAGTACTTC.

The chain combines TRBV11-2 with TRBJ2-6, with D tentatively TRBD2 (5 bases). The germline V gene encodes CDR1 SGHAT and CDR2 FQNNGV. This CDR3 is 17 amino acids long. Deletions cut 5 bases from V and 0 bases from J, with 14 bases between. The CDR3 DNA reads TGTGCCAGCAGCCCCCTGCGAGCGGACTCTGGGGCCAACGTCCTGACTTTC. It translates to CASSPLRADSGANVLTF.

This clone was seen only once. The chain carries TRBV7-9 and TRBJ2-1; 10 nucleotides line up with TRBD2. The CDR3 runs 15 residues. V dropped 7 bases and J dropped 7; count of bases not matched to a gene: 10. Germline values: CDR1 SEHNR, CDR2 FQNEAQ (reference sequence). DNA of the CDR3: TGTGCCAGCACCCCGAAGCGGGGGGGCAGGAATGAGCAGTTCTTC. Residues: CASTPKRGGRNEQFF.

This chain connects TRBV6-5 to TRBJ1-2; a possible D gene is TRBD1 (5 bases). This CDR3 is built from 11 residues. The germline CDR1 and CDR2 sequences are MNHEY and SVGAGI. The ends were cut back, 6 bases at V and 7 bases at J, with 9 bases in the middle. The CDR3 spells CASRGHLGYTF. DNA for the CDR3: TGTGCCAGCAGAGGACACCTTGGCTACACCTTC.